A selection of T cell receptor beta chains follows, all from one sample in a study of T-cell memory formation after mild COVID-19. TCRdb used MiXCR to reprocess the 5' RACE reads, holding one entry per CDR3 protein. The sample records roughly 80,000 distinct CDR3 sequences, over 11% being singletons. The sequenced material came from PBMCs or a T cell subset sorted from them (not recorded which). The receptor source for this set is an adult woman who had mild COVID-19 (a few samples of this study predate the infection). Cell type and time point are not known. CDR3s include the opening cysteine and the closing phenylalanine or tryptophan. D genes are given only for firm matches. Expanded clones are given a class, and other clones once, few, many or no size at all.

clone size	J gene	D gene	V gene	CDR3 protein	CDR3 DNA
many	TRBJ2-1	TRBD2	TRBV7-8	CASSPLSGGYNEQFF	TGTGCCAGCAGCCCCCTTAGCGGGGGCTACAATGAGCAGTTCTTC
-	TRBJ1-1	-	TRBV7-2	CASSQTSGYTEAFF	TGTGCCAGCAGCCAAACGTCGGGGTACACTGAAGCTTTCTTT
-	TRBJ2-7	-	TRBV4-2	CASSQGSLEQYF	TGTGCCAGCAGCCAAGGGTCCCTTGAGCAGTACTTC
-	TRBJ1-5	-	TRBV12-3/TRBV12-4	CASSSGERGNQPQHF	TGTGCCAGCAGTTCGGGGGAAAGGGGCAATCAGCCCCAGCATTTT
few	TRBJ2-7	TRBD1	TRBV29-1	CSANAGTGPYEQYF	TGCAGCGCCAACGCCGGGACAGGTCCCTACGAGCAGTACTTC
few	TRBJ1-1	TRBD1	TRBV4-1	CASSWDSSSPLEAFF	TGCGCCAGCAGCTGGGACAGTTCTAGCCCCCTTGAAGCTTTCTTT
-	TRBJ2-1	-	TRBV20-1	CSASVLLGSGEQFF	TGCAGTGCTAGTGTACTCCTGGGGTCAGGCGAGCAGTTCTTC
few	TRBJ2-2	-	TRBV12-3/TRBV12-4	CASSLAWQSNTGELFF	TGTGCCAGCAGTTTAGCGTGGCAGTCGAACACCGGGGAGCTGTTTTTT
few	TRBJ2-3	TRBD1	TRBV4-2	CASSQEGGSDTQYF	TGTGCCAGCAGCCAAGAAGGGGGCTCAGATACGCAGTATTTT
-	TRBJ2-5	TRBD2	TRBV7-9	CASSPGTSGYQETQYF	TGTGCCAGCAGCCCCGGGACTAGCGGATACCAAGAGACCCAGTACTTC
many	TRBJ2-1	TRBD1	TRBV7-9	CASSLSTGGFDEQFF	TGTGCCAGCAGCTTGTCCACAGGGGGGTTCGATGAGCAGTTCTTC
few	TRBJ2-1	TRBD1	TRBV7-8	CASSSRPSTGEPLGEQFF	TGTGCCAGCAGCTCCCGTCCCTCGACAGGGGAGCCCCTGGGTGAGCAGTTCTTC
-	TRBJ1-5	TRBD1	TRBV7-9	CASSALGTGDYQPQHF	TGTGCCAGCAGCGCCTTAGGGACAGGGGATTATCAGCCCCAGCATTTT
once	TRBJ2-1	TRBD2	TRBV27	CASSVLAGGPESEQFF	TGTGCCAGCAGTGTACTAGCGGGGGGGCCAGAGTCTGAGCAGTTCTTC
once	TRBJ1-5	-	TRBV20-1	CSARGGGSNQPQHF	TGCAGTGCTAGAGGAGGGGGAAGCAATCAGCCCCAGCATTTT
many	TRBJ2-7	TRBD2	TRBV20-1	CSARDPASGRSYEQYF	TGCAGTGCTAGAGATCCGGCTAGCGGGAGGTCCTACGAGCAGTACTTC
few	TRBJ1-1	-	TRBV5-1	CASSDSTNTEAFF	TGCGCCAGCAGCGACAGCACGAACACTGAAGCTTTCTTT
few	TRBJ2-1	TRBD2	TRBV25-1	CASSEGLLAGELNEQFF	TGTGCCAGCAGTGAAGGGCTTCTAGCGGGAGAGCTCAATGAGCAGTTCTTC
-	TRBJ1-2	-	TRBV19	CASSMGPNYGYTF	TGTGCCAGTAGTATGGGACCCAACTATGGCTACACCTTC
many	TRBJ2-7	TRBD1	TRBV5-5	CASSSGTGGYEQYF	TGTGCCAGCAGCTCCGGGACAGGGGGCTACGAGCAGTACTTC
many	TRBJ2-3	TRBD2	TRBV28	CASSPLGTSGEEAVDTQYF	TGTGCCAGCAGTCCCCTCGGAACTAGCGGGGAGGAAGCGGTAGATACGCAGTATTTT
few	TRBJ2-1	-	TRBV24-1	CATSDPRAAEQFF	TGTGCCACCAGTGACCCTCGGGCAGCAGAGCAGTTCTTC
-	TRBJ2-1	-	TRBV5-1	CASSPSGQGSYNEQFF	TGCGCCAGCAGCCCTTCCGGACAAGGCTCCTACAATGAGCAGTTCTTC
-	TRBJ2-2	-	TRBV7-9	CASSARDGKNTGELFF	TGTGCCAGCAGCGCCCGGGACGGAAAGAACACCGGGGAGCTGTTTTTT
few	TRBJ2-5	-	TRBV11-2	CASSLDAWGLVGWGSGTQYF	TGTGCCAGCAGCTTAGATGCATGGGGGCTAGTGGGTTGGGGTAGCGGGACCCAGTACTTC
-	TRBJ2-1	TRBD1	TRBV27	CASSLGGTGWYNEQFF	TGTGCCAGCAGTTTAGGTGGGACAGGTTGGTACAATGAGCAGTTCTTC
few	TRBJ2-7	TRBD1	TRBV6-6	CASTTGGWHYEQYF	TGTGCCAGCACAACAGGGGGGTGGCACTACGAGCAGTACTTC
many	TRBJ2-7	-	TRBV9	CASSVPPRRVLYEQYF	TGTGCCAGCAGCGTACCCCCCCGTAGGGTATTGTACGAGCAGTACTTC
-	TRBJ2-7	-	TRBV27	CASSLTQTYEQYF	TGTGCCAGCAGTTTAACACAGACCTACGAGCAGTACTTC
few	TRBJ2-5	-	TRBV29-1	CSVERETQYF	TGCAGCGTTGAAAGAGAGACCCAGTACTTC
many	TRBJ1-1	-	TRBV4-1	CASSQEGEGTEAFF	TGCGCCAGCAGCCAAGAAGGGGAGGGTACTGAAGCTTTCTTT
many	TRBJ2-6	-	TRBV9	CASSVENSGANVLTF	TGTGCCAGCAGCGTAGAGAACTCTGGGGCCAACGTCCTGACTTTC
-	TRBJ1-1	-	TRBV27	CASSLTSMNTEAFF	TGTGCCAGCAGTTTGACTTCCATGAACACTGAAGCTTTCTTT
-	TRBJ2-1	-	TRBV24-1	CATSDGDSRHNEQFF	TGTGCCACCAGTGATGGGGACTCCCGGCACAATGAGCAGTTCTTC
-	TRBJ1-1	TRBD1	TRBV7-9	CASSSGQGAFF	TGTGCCAGCAGCTCCGGACAGGGAGCTTTCTTT
-	TRBJ2-7	-	TRBV7-6	CASSLGDPYEQYF	TGTGCCAGCAGCTTAGGGGATCCCTACGAGCAGTACTTC
few	TRBJ2-7	-	TRBV5-4	CASSLETGFIDEQYF	TGTGCCAGCAGCTTGGAGACAGGTTTCATCGACGAGCAGTACTTC
-	TRBJ2-1	-	TRBV4-3	CASSQDRGEGGQFF	TGCGCCAGCAGCCAAGATAGAGGGGAAGGTGGGCAGTTCTTC
few	TRBJ2-7	TRBD2	TRBV7-9	CASSPPGLAGVTHEQYF	TGTGCCAGCAGCCCCCCAGGTCTAGCGGGAGTTACCCACGAGCAGTACTTC
few	TRBJ2-7	TRBD1	TRBV9	CASSPSGTGSHEQYF	TGTGCCAGCAGCCCCTCGGGGACAGGGTCCCACGAGCAGTACTTC